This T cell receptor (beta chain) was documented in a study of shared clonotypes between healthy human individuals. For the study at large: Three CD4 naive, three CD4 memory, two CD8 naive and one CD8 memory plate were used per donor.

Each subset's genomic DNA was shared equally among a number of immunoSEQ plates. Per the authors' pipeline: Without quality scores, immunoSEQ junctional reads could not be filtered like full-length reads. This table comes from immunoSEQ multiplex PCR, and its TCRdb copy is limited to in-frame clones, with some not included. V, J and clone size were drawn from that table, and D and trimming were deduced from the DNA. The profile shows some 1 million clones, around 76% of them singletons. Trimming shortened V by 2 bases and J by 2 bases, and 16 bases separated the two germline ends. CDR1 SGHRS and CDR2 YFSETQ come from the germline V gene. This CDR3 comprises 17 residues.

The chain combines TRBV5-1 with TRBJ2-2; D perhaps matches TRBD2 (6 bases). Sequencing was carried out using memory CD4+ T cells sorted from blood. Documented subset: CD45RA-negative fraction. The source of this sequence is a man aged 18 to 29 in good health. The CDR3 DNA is TGCGCCAGCAGCTTTGGAGGGGTCGACAGAAACACCGGGGAGCTGTTTTTT. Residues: CASSFGGVDRNTGELFF.